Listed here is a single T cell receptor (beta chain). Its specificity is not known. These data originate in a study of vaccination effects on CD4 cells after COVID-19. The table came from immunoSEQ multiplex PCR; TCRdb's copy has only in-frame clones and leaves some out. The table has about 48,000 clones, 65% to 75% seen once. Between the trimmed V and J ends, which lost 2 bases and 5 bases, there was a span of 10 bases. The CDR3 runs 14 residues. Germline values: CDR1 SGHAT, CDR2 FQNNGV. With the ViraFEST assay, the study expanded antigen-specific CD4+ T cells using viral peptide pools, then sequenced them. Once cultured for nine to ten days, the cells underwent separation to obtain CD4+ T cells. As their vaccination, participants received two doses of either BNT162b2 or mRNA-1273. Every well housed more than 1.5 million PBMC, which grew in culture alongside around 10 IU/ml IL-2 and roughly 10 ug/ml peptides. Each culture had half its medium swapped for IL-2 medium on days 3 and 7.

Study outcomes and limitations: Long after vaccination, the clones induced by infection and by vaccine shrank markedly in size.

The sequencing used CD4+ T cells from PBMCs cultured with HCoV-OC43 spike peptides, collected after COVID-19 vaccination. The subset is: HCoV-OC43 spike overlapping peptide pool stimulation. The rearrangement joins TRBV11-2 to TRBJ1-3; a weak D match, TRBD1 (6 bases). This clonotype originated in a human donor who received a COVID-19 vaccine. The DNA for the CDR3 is TGTGCCAGCAGCTTACAACAGGGACGAAACACCATATATTTT. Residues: CASSLQQGRNTIYF.